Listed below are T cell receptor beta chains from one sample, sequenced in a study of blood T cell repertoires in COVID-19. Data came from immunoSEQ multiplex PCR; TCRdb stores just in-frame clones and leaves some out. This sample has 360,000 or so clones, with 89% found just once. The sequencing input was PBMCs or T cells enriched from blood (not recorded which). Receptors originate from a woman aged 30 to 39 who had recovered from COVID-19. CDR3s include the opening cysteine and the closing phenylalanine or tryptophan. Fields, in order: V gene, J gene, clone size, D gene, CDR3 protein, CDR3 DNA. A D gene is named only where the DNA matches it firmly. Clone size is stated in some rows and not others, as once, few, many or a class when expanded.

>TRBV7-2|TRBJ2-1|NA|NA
CASSFRDFYEQFF
TGTGCCAGCAGCTTTAGGGACTTCTATGAGCAGTTCTTC
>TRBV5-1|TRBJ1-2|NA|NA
CASSLLRDGYTF
TGCGCCAGCAGCTTATTGCGCGATGGCTACACCTTC
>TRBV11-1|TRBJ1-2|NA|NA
CASSPSRRLRDYGYTF
TGTGCCAGCAGCCCCTCCCGGAGACTGAGGGACTATGGCTACACCTTC
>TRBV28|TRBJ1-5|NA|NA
CASSLIQGLGDQPQHF
TGTGCCAGCAGTTTAATTCAGGGGTTGGGCGATCAGCCCCAGCATTTT
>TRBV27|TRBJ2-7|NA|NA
CASSLFPGSEQYF
TGTGCCAGCAGTCTCTTCCCAGGGTCAGAGCAGTACTTC
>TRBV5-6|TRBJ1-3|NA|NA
CASSFGRVSGNTIYF
TGTGCCAGCAGCTTCGGCAGGGTTTCTGGAAACACCATATATTTT
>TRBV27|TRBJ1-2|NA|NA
CASSQGPVGYTF
TGTGCCAGCAGTCAGGGGCCGGTCGGCTACACCTTC
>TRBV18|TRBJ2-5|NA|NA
CASSPPPKETQYF
TGTGCCAGCTCACCACCTCCCAAAGAGACCCAGTACTTC
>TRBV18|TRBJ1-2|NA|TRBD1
CASSPGQGGEGYTF
TGTGCCAGCTCACCGGGACAGGGGGGGGAAGGCTACACCTTC
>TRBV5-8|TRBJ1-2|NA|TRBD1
CACQRRDRRSYGYTF
TGTGCCTGCCAACGGCGGGACAGGAGGTCCTATGGCTACACCTTC
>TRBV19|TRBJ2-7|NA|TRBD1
CATSGQGGYEQYF
TGTGCCACCTCGGGACAGGGGGGATACGAGCAGTACTTC
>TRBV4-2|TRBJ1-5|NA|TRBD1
CASSQFFQGTVYQPQHF
TGTGCCAGCAGCCAATTTTTTCAAGGGACAGTATATCAGCCCCAGCATTTT
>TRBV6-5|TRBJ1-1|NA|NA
CASRFNSGYSEEAFF
TGTGCCAGCAGATTTAATTCAGGATATTCCGAGGAAGCTTTCTTT
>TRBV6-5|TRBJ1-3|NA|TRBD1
CASRLQGGNTIYF
TGTGCCAGCCGCCTACAGGGGGGAAACACCATATATTTT
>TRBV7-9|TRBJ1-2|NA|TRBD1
CASSLGGTGTNYGYTF
TGTGCCAGCAGCTTGGGGGGGACAGGGACTAACTATGGCTACACCTTC
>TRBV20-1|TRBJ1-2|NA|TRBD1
CSARRDSGYTF
TGCAGTGCCCGAAGGGACAGTGGGTACACCTTC
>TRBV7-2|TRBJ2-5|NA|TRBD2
CASSLDLLAGGIGETQYF
TGTGCCAGCAGCTTAGATTTACTAGCGGGGGGGATAGGCGAGACCCAGTACTTC
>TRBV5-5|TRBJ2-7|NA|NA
CASSLDHPDWPYEQYF
TGTGCCAGCAGCTTGGATCACCCAGACTGGCCCTACGAGCAGTACTTC
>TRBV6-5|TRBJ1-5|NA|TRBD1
CATGGQGPNQPQHF
TGTGCGACAGGGGGACAGGGTCCCAATCAGCCCCAGCATTTT
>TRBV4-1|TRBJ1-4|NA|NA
CASSLRTVSLIEKLFF
TGCGCCAGCAGTCTCCGGACAGTCTCGTTAATCGAAAAACTGTTTTTT
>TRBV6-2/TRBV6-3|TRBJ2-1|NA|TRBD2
CASSFSGPERNEQFF
TGTGCCAGCAGTTTTAGCGGGCCGGAAAGAAATGAGCAGTTCTTC
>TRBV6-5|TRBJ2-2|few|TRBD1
CASSLGQTNTGELFF
TGTGCCAGCAGTTTGGGACAGACGAACACCGGGGAGCTGTTTTTT
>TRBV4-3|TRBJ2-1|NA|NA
CASSQNRGYNEQFF
TGCGCCAGCAGCCAAAACCGGGGCTACAATGAGCAGTTCTTC
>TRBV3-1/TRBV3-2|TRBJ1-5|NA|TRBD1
CASSPGTGGGQPQHF
TGTGCCAGCAGCCCCGGGACAGGGGGCGGTCAGCCCCAGCATTTT
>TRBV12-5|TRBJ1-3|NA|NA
CASGPFGKQDLSGNTIYF
TGTGCTAGTGGCCCGTTCGGCAAGCAGGATCTCTCTGGAAACACCATATATTTT
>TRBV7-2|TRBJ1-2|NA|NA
CASSPDWIRREGYTF
TGTGCCAGCAGCCCGGATTGGATACGGAGAGAGGGCTACACCTTC
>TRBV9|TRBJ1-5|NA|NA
CASSVGQNNQPQHF
TGTGCCAGCAGCGTAGGGCAGAACAATCAGCCCCAGCATTTT
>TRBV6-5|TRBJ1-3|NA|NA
CASNFNSGRGNTIYF
TGTGCCAGCAACTTTAACAGCGGTAGGGGAAACACCATATATTTT
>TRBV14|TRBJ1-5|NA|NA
CASSHWHSNQPQHF
TGTGCCAGCAGCCATTGGCACAGCAATCAGCCCCAGCATTTT
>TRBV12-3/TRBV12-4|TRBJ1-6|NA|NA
CASSLGGPSPLHF
TGTGCCAGCAGTTTGGGGGGACCTTCACCCCTCCACTTT
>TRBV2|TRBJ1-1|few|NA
CASSEMIPKRNTEAFF
TGTGCCAGCAGTGAGATGATACCGAAGAGGAACACTGAAGCTTTCTTT
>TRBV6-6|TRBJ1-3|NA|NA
CASSYSPRNTIYF
TGTGCCAGCAGTTACTCGCCTAGAAACACCATATATTTT
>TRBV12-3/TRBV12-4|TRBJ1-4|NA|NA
CASSLSGVEKLFF
TGTGCCAGCAGTTTGTCGGGGGTTGAAAAACTGTTTTTT
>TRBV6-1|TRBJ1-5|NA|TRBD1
CASREDRVDGNQPQHF
TGTGCCAGCAGAGAAGACAGGGTAGATGGCAATCAGCCCCAGCATTTT
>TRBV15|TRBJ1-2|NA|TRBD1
CATSTRQGTNYGYTF
TGTGCCACCAGCACCCGACAGGGAACTAACTATGGCTACACCTTC
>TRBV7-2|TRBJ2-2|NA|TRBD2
CASSLSLRAGDTGELFF
TGTGCCAGCAGCTTATCTCTCAGGGCGGGGGACACCGGGGAGCTGTTTTTT
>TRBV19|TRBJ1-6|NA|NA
CASSIDGDSPLHF
TGTGCCAGTAGTATAGATGGAGATTCACCCCTCCACTTT
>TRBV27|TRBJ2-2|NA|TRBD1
CASSWDRNTGELFF
TGTGCCAGCAGTTGGGACAGGAACACCGGGGAGCTGTTTTTT
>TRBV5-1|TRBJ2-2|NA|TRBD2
CASNGGGGATGELFF
TGCGCCAGCAATGGCGGCGGGGGTGCCACCGGGGAGCTGTTTTTT
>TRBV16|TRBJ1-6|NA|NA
CASSPNRALPLHF
TGTGCCAGCAGCCCGAACAGGGCTCTACCCCTCCACTTT
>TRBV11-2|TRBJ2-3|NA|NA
CASSFGRSTDTQYF
TGTGCCAGCAGCTTCGGGAGAAGCACAGATACGCAGTATTTT
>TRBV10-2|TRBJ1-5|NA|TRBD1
CASSTTTGAQPQHF
TGCGCCAGCAGTACTACCACAGGGGCCCAGCCCCAGCATTTT
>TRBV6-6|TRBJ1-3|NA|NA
CASSLIRGNTIYF
TGTGCCAGCAGTTTAATCAGAGGAAACACCATATATTTT
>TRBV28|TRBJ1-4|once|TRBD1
CASSRRTGAFNEKLFF
TGTGCCAGCAGTCGTCGGACAGGGGCTTTTAATGAAAAACTGTTTTTT
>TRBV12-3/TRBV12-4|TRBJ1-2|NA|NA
CASSFVPNYGYTF
TGTGCCAGCAGTTTCGTTCCTAACTATGGCTACACCTTC
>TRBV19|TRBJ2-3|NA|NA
CASKGRRQGADTQYF
TGTGCCAGTAAGGGGAGGAGGCAGGGTGCAGATACGCAGTATTTT
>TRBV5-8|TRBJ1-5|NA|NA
CASSFSDRKVLRHF
TGTGCCAGCAGCTTCAGCGATAGGAAAGTTTTGAGGCATTTT
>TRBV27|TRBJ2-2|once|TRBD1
CASSPRQGTNTGELFF
TGTGCCAGCAGTCCACGACAGGGGACGAACACCGGGGAGCTGTTTTTT
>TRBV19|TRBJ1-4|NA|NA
CASRIRGANEKLFF
TGTGCCAGTAGAATACGGGGGGCTAATGAAAAACTGTTTTTT
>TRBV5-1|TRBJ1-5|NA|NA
CASSLAENQPQHF
TGCGCCAGCAGCTTGGCCGAGAATCAGCCCCAGCATTTT
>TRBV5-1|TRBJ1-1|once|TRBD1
CASSLDRGLWTEAFF
TGCGCCAGCAGCTTGGATAGGGGGCTTTGGACTGAAGCTTTCTTT
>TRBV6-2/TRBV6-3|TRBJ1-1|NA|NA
CASSYSSRGTEAFF
TGTGCCAGCAGTTACTCGTCGCGGGGCACTGAAGCTTTCTTT
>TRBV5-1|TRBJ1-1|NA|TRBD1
CASSLGQAGTEAFF
TGCGCCAGCAGCCTCGGACAGGCTGGGACTGAAGCTTTCTTT
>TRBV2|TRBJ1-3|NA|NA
CASNLDPQDTIYF
TGTGCCAGCAATTTAGACCCTCAGGACACCATATATTTT
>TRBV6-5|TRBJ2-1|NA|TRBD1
CASSLTGARSNEQFF
TGTGCCAGCAGTTTAACAGGGGCGAGGTCCAATGAGCAGTTCTTC
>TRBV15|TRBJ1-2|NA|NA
CATGSLGRGYTF
TGTGCCACAGGCTCCCTCGGGAGAGGCTACACCTTC
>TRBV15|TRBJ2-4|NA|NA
CATSRDAGALAKNIQYF
TGTGCCACCAGCAGAGATGCGGGGGCGCTGGCCAAAAACATTCAGTACTTC
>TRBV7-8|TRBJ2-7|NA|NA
CASSRREEVTYEQYF
TGTGCCAGCAGCCGCCGGGAAGAGGTGACCTACGAGCAGTACTTC